The source of this TCR beta chain is a study of blood T cell repertoires in COVID-19 (dated by TCRdb to the early 2020s). With respect to the entire study: The collaborator samples originated in the United States, Italy and Spain and spanned the acute and convalescent phases of COVID-19. The material from the prospective study consisted of cDNA or gDNA derived from T cells, B-cell-depleted T cells, or PBMCs. Where HLA class I and class II types were available, the types were taken from metadata supplied by the sample provider, not from assay-based typing. A de-identified subject ID, COVID-19 status, age in years and sex were almost always included in the sample metadata. The dataset comprised deeply sampled blood TCRbeta repertoires from subjects exposed to, actively infected with, or recovered from COVID-19. The samples were drawn from two sources: the first 160 participants of the ongoing ImmuneRACE study, and 950 to 1,500 subjects contributed by 6 global collaborators. The repertoires were released in a freely available public database meant as a resource for research on the immune response to SARS-CoV-2.

Study-wide conclusions, independent of this receptor: Clinical and demographic metadata were provided uncurated, with the amount varying by source and participant.

With regard to this clone: Its specific antigen is unknown. Base qualities are not provided; no much larger clone lies one nucleotide away.

TCRbeta CDR3 regions were amplified from genomic DNA using the immunoSEQ Assay, a bias-controlled multiplex PCR. The study's processing was this. The number of nucleated cells in each sample was estimated from the amplification of reference gene primers within the assay. To quantify the absolute abundance of each unique TCRbeta CDR3 rearrangement, sequence reads were collapsed and filtered. For each sample, productive Simpson clonality was calculated by taking the square root of Simpson's diversity index across productive rearrangements. TCRdb carries this immuneACCESS record with in-frame sequences only. Its versions omit some clonotypes, under half of them owing to an unresolved V gene in the studies checked, with the rest unexplained. V and J calls and clone size are copied from that table; D and trimming were computed from the DNA. Recorded for this sample are 300,000 to 450,000 clones; 80% to 90% of them occurred a single time. The top ten constitute approximately 2.4% of the sample.

One collaborating source in Seattle enrolled patients during active infection and followed them longitudinally through the course of disease. Collaborating institutions collected whole blood in K2EDTA tubes following their own protocols. Collaborator samples were shipped for TCRbeta analysis as frozen whole blood, isolated PBMCs, or DNA extracted from either sample type. Sequencing input: peripheral blood. The source is a woman between 55 and 75 years old with COVID-19, enrolled during active disease.

The nucleotides are TGCGCCAGCAGCTCAACCCCGCAGACTAGCGGACGAGAGACCCAGTACTTC. This encodes CASSSTPQTSGRETQYF. This sequence uses TRBV4-1 and TRBJ2-5; TRBD2 matches 9 bases in the middle. The CDR3 numbers 17 residues from cysteine through phenylalanine. Only the CDR3 DNA stays, 51 bases, in frame from base 1. The germline V gene provides CDR1 MGHRA and CDR2 YSYEKL. Trimmed from V: 5 bases; trimmed from J: 4 bases; junction bases lacking a gene match: 14.